In its sample, the clone carrying this T cell receptor beta chain was seen many times. Its antigen remains unidentified. The data are from a study of T cells in Graves' hyperthyroidism and ophthalmopathy. Overall study findings and caveats: Blood shared most expanded thyroid clonotypes above 0.001.

TCR beta CDR3 regions were amplified from RNA transcripts. Initially, a first-round RT-PCR of the TCR CDR3 employed the HTBI primer set. One entry per CDR3 protein, called by TCRdb with MiXCR from the multiplex PCR reads. Altogether about 350,000 distinct CDR3 sequences are present, 19% being singletons, with the ten largest covering around 3.6%. V was clipped by 4 bases and J by 3 bases; unmatched bases: 7. The CDR3 spans 17 residues. Germline CDR1 reads SGHRS; CDR2 reads YFSETQ. The chain couples TRBV5-1 to TRBJ2-2; 12 bases match TRBD2. Material for sequencing was blood. The receptor comes from a woman aged 18-29 years with Graves' hyperthyroidism. CDR3 in DNA: TGCGCCAGCAGCCTTCTAGCGGGGGGGCCGTACACCGGGGAGCTGTTTTTT. It yields the protein CASSLLAGGPYTGELFF.